This is a list of T cell receptor beta chains from one sample in a study of T cell responses to AZD1222 COVID-19 vaccine. The table came from immunoSEQ multiplex PCR; TCRdb's copy has only in-frame clones and leaves some out. The data show 200,000 or so clones, with around 92% seen just once and 8% to 13% held by the top ten. Sample: peripheral blood, taken on day 0 of AZD1222 vaccination. Every receptor here comes from an adult in good health. Each CDR3 is given with its conserved first and last residue. The order of the fields is J gene, D gene, clone size, V gene, CDR3 DNA, CDR3 protein. D genes are given only for firm matches. Size values are once, few and many counts, or a class for expanded clones, and some rows have none.

TRBJ1-1,-,-,TRBV3-1/TRBV3-2,TGTGCCAGCAGCCAAGGAGAGGGGTTCACTGAAGCTTTCTTT,CASSQGEGFTEAFF
TRBJ2-3,-,-,TRBV12-3/TRBV12-4,TGTGCCAGCAGTTGGTCGACAGATACGCAGTATTTT,CASSWSTDTQYF
TRBJ2-1,TRBD2,-,TRBV5-5,TGTGCCACCTCCCCCCTGGGACTAGAAAAAAATGAGCAGTTCTTC,CATSPLGLEKNEQFF
TRBJ1-5,-,-,TRBV28,TGTGCCAGCACCGACTTAGACAGAAATCAGCCCCAGCATTTT,CASTDLDRNQPQHF
TRBJ2-7,TRBD2,-,TRBV9,TGTGCCAGCAGCGTAGGACTAGCGGGAGACGGCGAGCAGTACTTC,CASSVGLAGDGEQYF
TRBJ1-1,-,-,TRBV5-1,TGCGCCAGCAGCTGGGGGACGGAGGAAGCTTTCTTT,CASSWGTEEAFF
TRBJ1-2,-,-,TRBV4-1,TGCGCCAGCAGCCTTGGACAGAGCAGTTACTATGGCTACACCTTC,CASSLGQSSYYGYTF
TRBJ2-7,-,-,TRBV12-3/TRBV12-4,TGTGCCAGCAGCCCTGGAGCCTCGGAGCAGTACTTC,CASSPGASEQYF
TRBJ1-5,-,-,TRBV4-1,TGCGCCAGCAGCCAAGTGTTCAGAGATCAGCCCCAGCATTTT,CASSQVFRDQPQHF
TRBJ2-1,-,few,TRBV21-1,TGTGCCAGCAGCCTAGGGGGGGCAGAACCACGCTACAATGAGCAGTTCTTC,CASSLGGAEPRYNEQFF
TRBJ1-2,-,-,TRBV11-2,TGTGCCAGCAACATTATTCAGGGCGAGGGCTACACCTTC,CASNIIQGEGYTF
TRBJ1-1,-,-,TRBV14,TGTGCCAGCAGCCTAGACAGAATGAACACTGAAGCTTTCTTT,CASSLDRMNTEAFF
TRBJ2-2,TRBD1,-,TRBV5-1,TGCGCCAGCAGCTTACAGGGGAGTGACACCGGGGAGCTGTTTTTT,CASSLQGSDTGELFF
TRBJ1-1,TRBD1,-,TRBV7-2,TGTGCCAGCACCATAGACAGGGGGAACACTGAAGCTTTCTTT,CASTIDRGNTEAFF
TRBJ2-1,-,-,TRBV27,TGTGCCAGCAGGGTAGGGGGTCTAGCAGGCAATGAGCAGTTCTTC,CASRVGGLAGNEQFF
TRBJ2-5,-,-,TRBV7-2,TGTGCCAGCAGCCAACAGCCTCCAGAGACCCAGTACTTC,CASSQQPPETQYF
TRBJ1-3,TRBD1,once,TRBV9,TGTGCCAGCAGCCCAGGGGGGGACACCATATATTTT,CASSPGGDTIYF
TRBJ2-1,-,-,TRBV29-1,TGCAGCGTTGATAGGGGCTACAATGAGCAGTTCTTC,CSVDRGYNEQFF
TRBJ2-7,TRBD2,-,TRBV23-1,TGCGCCAGCAGTCAATCGATCCAGCGGGAGAGTCGGAAAGAGCAGTACTTC,CASSQSIQRESRKEQYF
TRBJ1-1,-,-,TRBV21-1,TGTGCCAGCAGCATCGGGAGGGAGGTTACCACTGAAGCTTTCTTT,CASSIGREVTTEAFF
TRBJ2-2,TRBD2,-,TRBV24-1,TGTGCCACCAGTGACCGGAGCGGGGGCCTCGGCGGGGAGCTGTTTTTT,CATSDRSGGLGGELFF
TRBJ1-1,-,-,TRBV27,TGTGCCAGCAGTTTAAATTCCGCGTACACTGAAGCTTTCTTT,CASSLNSAYTEAFF